This T cell receptor (beta chain) was captured by sequencing in a study of blood T cell repertoires in COVID-19 (dated by TCRdb to about 2020). For context, the study as a whole: Samples from collaborators originated in the United States, Italy and Spain and spanned both the acute and convalescent phases of COVID-19. Sample metadata almost always included a de-identified subject ID, COVID-19 status, age in years and sex. Where available, HLA class I and class II types were obtained from metadata supplied by the sample provider rather than from assay-based typing. Deeply sampled blood TCRbeta repertoires from subjects exposed to, actively infected with, or recovered from COVID-19 were included in the dataset. The repertoires were made available in a free public database intended to serve as a resource for research on the immune response to SARS-CoV-2. The material from the prospective study consisted of cDNA or gDNA derived from T cells, B-cell-depleted T cells, or PBMCs. Samples were obtained from the ongoing ImmuneRACE study (first 160 participants) and from about 1,300 subjects provided by 6 global collaborators. The research as a whole found: Clinical and demographic metadata were provided uncurated, with the amount varying by source and participant.

The CDR3 runs 16 residues from the cysteine to the phenylalanine. The CDR3 DNA has 48 bases and is translated from base 1. Taken from the germline V gene (reference sequence), the CDR1 and CDR2 loops are LNHDA and SQIVND. Between the V and J ends, shortened by 3 bases and 0 bases respectively, the junction contains 12 bases. This clone is medium-sized (0.01 to 0.1%) in its sample. Its antigen is unknown. The sample holds no much larger clone one base away, and base qualities are not on file. TCRbeta CDR3 regions were amplified from genomic DNA using the immunoSEQ Assay, a bias-controlled multiplex PCR. The published analysis was carried out like this. The number of nucleated cells in each sample was estimated by amplification of reference gene primers within the assay. To quantify the absolute abundance of each unique TCRbeta CDR3 rearrangement, sequence reads were collapsed and filtered. Productive Simpson clonality was computed per sample as the square root of Simpson's diversity index over productive rearrangements. TCRdb stores this immuneACCESS table with in-frame sequences only. Part of the clones is absent; in the studies checked, under half of the shortfall reflects unresolved V genes, and no reason is known for the rest. The V and J calls and clone size come from that table; D and trimming were worked out from the DNA. The sample table holds tens of thousands of clones, of which roughly 88% were seen once. 8% of the sample is in the top ten clones.

Collaborating institutions collected whole blood in K2EDTA tubes following their own protocols. Collaborator samples were shipped for TCRbeta analysis as frozen whole blood, isolated PBMCs, or DNA extracted from either sample type. The sequence joins TRBV19 to TRBJ1-3, and possibly TRBD1, on 5 matching bases. The sequence was collected from a man aged 50-60 years with acute or convalescent COVID-19. Sequenced input: peripheral blood. The nucleotide sequence is given as TGTGCCAGTAGTATTTTTGGGGGGTTCTCTGGAAACACCATATATTTT. This sequence encodes CASSIFGGFSGNTIYF.